This TCR beta chain was documented in a study of cytomegalovirus exposure and HLA in healthy donors. PCR employed 60 Vbeta and 13 Jbeta primers. The repertoire was sequenced with immunoSEQ multiplex PCR; TCRdb's copy has only in-frame clones and lacks some. The repertoire includes over 150,000 clones, 75% to 90% of them detected once, and 5.5% to 7.5% sits in the top ten. Germline lookup yields CDR1 ENHRY and CDR2 SYGVKD. The V and J ends lost 10 bases and 5 bases respectively, with 21 bases between them. This CDR3 has 14 residues. The rearrangement uses TRBV10-3 and TRBJ2-7; D possibly corresponds to TRBD2 (6 bases). The clonotype originates from a young man in good health and CMV-seropositive. The sample taken for sequencing was PBMCs. CDR3 sequence (DNA): TGTGCCACCCGGGCAGGGCAGGGAGGCGACGAGCAGTACTTC. Encoded protein: CATRAGQGGDEQYF.